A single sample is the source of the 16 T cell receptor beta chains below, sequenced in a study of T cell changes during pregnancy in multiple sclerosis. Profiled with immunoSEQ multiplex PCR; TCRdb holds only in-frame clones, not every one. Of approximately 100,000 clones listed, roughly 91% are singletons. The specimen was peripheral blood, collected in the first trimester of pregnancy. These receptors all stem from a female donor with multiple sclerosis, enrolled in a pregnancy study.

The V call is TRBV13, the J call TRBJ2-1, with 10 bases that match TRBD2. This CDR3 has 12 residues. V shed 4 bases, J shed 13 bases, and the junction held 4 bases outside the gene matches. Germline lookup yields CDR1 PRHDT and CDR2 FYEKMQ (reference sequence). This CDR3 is CASSSSGGVQFF. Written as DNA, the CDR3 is TGTGCCAGCAGCTCAAGCGGGGGGGTTCAGTTCTTC.

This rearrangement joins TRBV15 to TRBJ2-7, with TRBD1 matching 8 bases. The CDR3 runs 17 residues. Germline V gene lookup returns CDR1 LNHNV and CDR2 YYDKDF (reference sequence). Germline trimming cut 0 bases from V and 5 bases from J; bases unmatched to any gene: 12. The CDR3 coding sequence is TGTGCCACCAGCAGAGATAACCCGACAGGGGCAATCCACGAGCAGTACTTC. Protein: CATSRDNPTGAIHEQYF.

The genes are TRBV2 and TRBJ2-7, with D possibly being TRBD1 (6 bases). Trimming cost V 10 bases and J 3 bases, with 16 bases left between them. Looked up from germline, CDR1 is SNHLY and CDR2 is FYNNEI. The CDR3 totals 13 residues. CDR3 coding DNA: TGTGCCACCGCCGGGACATCCGTCTACGAGCAGTACTTC. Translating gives CATAGTSVYEQYF. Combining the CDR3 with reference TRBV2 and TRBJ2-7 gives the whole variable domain EPEVTQTPSHQVTQMGQEVILRCVPISNHLYFYWYRQILGQKVEFLVSFYNNEISEKSEIFDDQFSVERPDGSNFTLKIRSTKLEDSAMYFCATAGTSVYEQYFGPGTRLTVT.

The CDR3 region has the DNA TGTGCTAGTGGTTTGGTGAAGTTACAGGGGGCGGAGCAGTACTTC. Amino acids: CASGLVKLQGAEQYF. The rearrangement uses TRBV12-5 and TRBJ2-7; 9 nucleotides agree with TRBD1. The V gene's germline CDR1 is LGHNT and CDR2 FRNRAP. The trim removed 0 bases at V and 7 bases at J, leaving 7 bases unmatched. The CDR3 is made up of 15 amino acids.

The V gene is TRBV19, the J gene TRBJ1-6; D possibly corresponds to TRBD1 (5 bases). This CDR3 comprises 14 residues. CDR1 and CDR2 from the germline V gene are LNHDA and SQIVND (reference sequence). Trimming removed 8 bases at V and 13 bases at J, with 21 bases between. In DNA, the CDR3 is TGTGCCAGTGGGGCGAGTACAAATGGGGGGCCCCTCCACTTT. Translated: CASGASTNGGPLHF.

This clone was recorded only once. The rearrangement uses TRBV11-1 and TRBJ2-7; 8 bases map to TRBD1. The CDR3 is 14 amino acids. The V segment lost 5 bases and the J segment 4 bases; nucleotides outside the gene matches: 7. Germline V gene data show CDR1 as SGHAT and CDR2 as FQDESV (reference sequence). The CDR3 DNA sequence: TGTGCCAGCAGCCAGGGGGCAGGGAGGTACGAGCAGTACTTC. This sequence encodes CASSQGAGRYEQYF. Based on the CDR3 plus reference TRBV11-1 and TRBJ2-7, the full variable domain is EAEVAQSPRYKITEKSQAVAFWCDPISGHATLYWYRQILGQGPELLVQFQDESVVDDSQLPKDRFSAERLKGVDSTLKIQPAELGDSAMYLCASSQGAGRYEQYFGPGTRLTVT.

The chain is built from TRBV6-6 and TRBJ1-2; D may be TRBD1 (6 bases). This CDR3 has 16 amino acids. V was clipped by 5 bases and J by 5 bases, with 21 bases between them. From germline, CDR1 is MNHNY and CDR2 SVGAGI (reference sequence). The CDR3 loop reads CASSHHREGVLYGYTF. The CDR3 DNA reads TGTGCCAGCAGTCACCACAGGGAGGGGGTTTTATATGGCTACACCTTC.

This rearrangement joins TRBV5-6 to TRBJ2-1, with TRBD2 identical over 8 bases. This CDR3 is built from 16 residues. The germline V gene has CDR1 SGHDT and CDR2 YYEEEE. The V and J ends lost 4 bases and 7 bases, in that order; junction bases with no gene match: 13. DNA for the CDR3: TGTGCCAGCAGCAACCGAAGCGGGGGCCAACGGAATGAGCAGTTCTTC. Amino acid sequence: CASSNRSGGQRNEQFF.

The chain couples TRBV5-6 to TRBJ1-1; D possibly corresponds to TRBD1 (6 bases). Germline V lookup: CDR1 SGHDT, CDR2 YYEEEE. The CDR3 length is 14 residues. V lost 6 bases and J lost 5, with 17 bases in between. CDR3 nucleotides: TGTGCCAGCAATATCGACAGGCTTCGAACTGAAGCTTTCTTT. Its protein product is CASNIDRLRTEAFF.

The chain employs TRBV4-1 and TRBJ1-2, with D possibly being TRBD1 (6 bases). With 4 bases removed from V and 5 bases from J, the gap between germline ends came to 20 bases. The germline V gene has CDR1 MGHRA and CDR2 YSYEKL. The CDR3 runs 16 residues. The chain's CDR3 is CASSPGGGRGRYGYTF. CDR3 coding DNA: TGCGCCAGCAGCCCAGGAGGGGGGAGGGGGAGATATGGCTACACCTTC.

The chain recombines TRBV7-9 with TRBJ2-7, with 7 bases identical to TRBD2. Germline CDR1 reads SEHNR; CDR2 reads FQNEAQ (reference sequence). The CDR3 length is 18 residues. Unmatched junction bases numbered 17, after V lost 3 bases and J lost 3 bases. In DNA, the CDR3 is TGTGCCAGCAGCTTCCCGGCCGGAGGAGCGGGGAGAATCTACGAGCAGTACTTC. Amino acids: CASSFPAGGAGRIYEQYF.

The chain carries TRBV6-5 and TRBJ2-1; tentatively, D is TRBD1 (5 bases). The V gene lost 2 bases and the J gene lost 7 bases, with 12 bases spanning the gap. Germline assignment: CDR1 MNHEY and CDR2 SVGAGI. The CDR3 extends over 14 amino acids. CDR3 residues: CASSYGASVNEQFF. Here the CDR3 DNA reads TGTGCCAGCAGTTACGGGGCATCGGTGAATGAGCAGTTCTTC.

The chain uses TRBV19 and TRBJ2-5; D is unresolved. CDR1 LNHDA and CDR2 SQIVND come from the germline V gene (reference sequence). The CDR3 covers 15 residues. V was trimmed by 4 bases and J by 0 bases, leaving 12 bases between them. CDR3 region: CASSTPRSDQETQYF. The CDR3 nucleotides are TGTGCCAGTAGTACCCCTCGTTCAGACCAAGAGACCCAGTACTTC.

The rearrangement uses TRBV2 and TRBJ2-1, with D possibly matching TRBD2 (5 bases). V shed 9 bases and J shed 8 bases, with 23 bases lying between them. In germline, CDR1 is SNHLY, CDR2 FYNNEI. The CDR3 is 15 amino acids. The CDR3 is CASTNQPEVTDEQFF. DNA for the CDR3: TGTGCCAGTACCAATCAGCCGGAGGTGACGGATGAGCAGTTCTTC.

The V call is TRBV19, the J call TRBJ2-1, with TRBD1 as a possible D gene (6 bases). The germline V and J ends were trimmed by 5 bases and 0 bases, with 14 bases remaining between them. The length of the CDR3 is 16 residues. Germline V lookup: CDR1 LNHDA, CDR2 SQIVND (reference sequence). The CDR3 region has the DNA TGTGCCAGTAGTCCCCGCGACAGGAGCTCCTACAATGAGCAGTTCTTC. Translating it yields CASSPRDRSSYNEQFF.

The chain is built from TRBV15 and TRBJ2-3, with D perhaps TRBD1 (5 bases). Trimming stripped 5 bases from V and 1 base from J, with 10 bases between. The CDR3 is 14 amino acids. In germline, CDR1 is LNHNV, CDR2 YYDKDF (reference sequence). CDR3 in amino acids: CATSGFRGTDTQYF. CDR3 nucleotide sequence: TGTGCCACCAGCGGGTTCAGGGGCACAGATACGCAGTATTTT.